A selection of T cell receptor beta chains follows, all from one sample in a study of blood T cell repertoires in COVID-19. The assay was immunoSEQ multiplex PCR, and TCRdb's table has in-frame clones only and misses some. The data show roughly 31,000 clones, roughly 90% seen once. Sequences were obtained from peripheral blood. The source of these receptors is a human donor with active COVID-19. The donor label of this sample is uncertain. CDR3s include the opening cysteine and the closing phenylalanine or tryptophan. D genes are given only for firm matches. Not all rows give a size; the values are once, few, many and, for expanded clones, a class.

v_gene	d_gene	j_gene	abundance	CDR3nt	CDR3aa
TRBV7-9	.	TRBJ1-2	.	TGTGCCAGCAGCTCCATAACAGGGAATAACTATGGCTACACCTTC	CASSSITGNNYGYTF
TRBV5-1	TRBD2	TRBJ2-1	.	TGCGCCAGCAGCTTGCTTAGCGGGGCTGAGGGCAATGAGCAGTTCTTC	CASSLLSGAEGNEQFF
TRBV24-1	TRBD2	TRBJ2-3	.	TGTGCCACCGCCTCGGGACTAGCGGGGACAGATACGCAGTATTTT	CATASGLAGTDTQYF
TRBV28	.	TRBJ2-5	.	TGTGCCAGCAGGGAGGGGGGGTACCAAGAGACCCAGTACTTC	CASREGGYQETQYF
TRBV7-5	.	TRBJ1-3	.	TGTGCCAGAAGCCTCCACACAGTCTCTGGAAACACCATATATTTT	CARSLHTVSGNTIYF
TRBV3-1/TRBV3-2	.	TRBJ1-2	.	TGTGCCAGCAGCCAGGCGACGTCAGGGTTGGGCTATGGCTACACCTTC	CASSQATSGLGYGYTF
TRBV19	TRBD2	TRBJ2-7	once	TGTGCCAGGACAGTTAGCGGGGGAAGCTCCTACGAGCAGTACTTC	CARTVSGGSSYEQYF
TRBV11-2	.	TRBJ1-6	few	TGTGCCAGCAGTTTTACCGGGACAAATAATTCACCCCTCCACTTT	CASSFTGTNNSPLHF
TRBV18	TRBD1	TRBJ1-5	.	TGTGCCAGCTCACTACAGGGGAAAAGCAATCAGCCCCAGCATTTT	CASSLQGKSNQPQHF
TRBV6-5	.	TRBJ2-3	.	TGTGCCAGCAGTTACACGGGGACGCAGTATTTT	CASSYTGTQYF
TRBV27	TRBD1	TRBJ2-1	.	TGTGCCAGCAGAGACCCCCGGGACAGTGCTTCCTACAATGAGCAGTTCTTC	CASRDPRDSASYNEQFF
TRBV13	TRBD2	TRBJ2-7	.	TGTGCCAGCAGCTTAAGGGGGGGGACTAGCGGGAGTTACGAGCAGTACTTC	CASSLRGGTSGSYEQYF
TRBV3-1/TRBV3-2	.	TRBJ1-5	.	TGTGCCAGCAGCCGGGGGGTAAGTCAGCCCCAGCATTTT	CASSRGVSQPQHF
TRBV6-6	.	TRBJ2-7	.	TGTGCCAGCAGTTACTTGCCAGGGGTCGACGAGCAGTACTTC	CASSYLPGVDEQYF
TRBV5-1	.	TRBJ2-5	.	TGCGCCAGCAGCTTGGAGGCAGGACAAGAGACCCAGTACTTC	CASSLEAGQETQYF
TRBV5-1	TRBD2	TRBJ2-2	few	TGCGCCAGCACGACTAGCGGGGGGCCAAACACCGGGGAGCTGTTTTTT	CASTTSGGPNTGELFF
TRBV4-1	TRBD1	TRBJ2-7	.	TGCGCCAGCAGCCAAGATCTCAAACAGGGGGTCTACGAGCAGTACTTC	CASSQDLKQGVYEQYF
TRBV6-5	TRBD1	TRBJ2-7	.	TGTGCCAGCAGTTACTCCCGAGACAGGGGCCACGAGCAGTACTTC	CASSYSRDRGHEQYF
TRBV11-2	TRBD2	TRBJ2-7	.	TGTGCCAGCAGCTTGGGACTAGCTTTCTACGAGCAGTACTTC	CASSLGLAFYEQYF
TRBV6-5	.	TRBJ2-7	.	TGTGCCAGCAGTTACTCGAGCCAGGGAGGGGGGTACGAGCAGTACTTC	CASSYSSQGGGYEQYF
TRBV11-2	.	TRBJ2-5	.	TGTGCCAGCAGCCCCTCCCTGACTAGCCAAGAGACCCAGTACTTC	CASSPSLTSQETQYF
TRBV7-9	TRBD1	TRBJ2-7	.	TGTGCCAGCAGCTTTTATAGGGGGCCGGGCGAGCAGTACTTC	CASSFYRGPGEQYF